Listed below are T cell receptor beta chains from one sample, sequenced in a study of cytomegalovirus exposure and HLA in healthy donors. TCRdb's table, derived via immunoSEQ multiplex PCR, lists solely in-frame clones and lacks some. The top ten clones hold 4% to 4.5% of a sample with about 80,000 clones, around 60% of them seen once. Sequencing input: PBMCs. The receptors derive from a male donor in good health and CMV-seropositive. The CDR3 runs from the conserved cysteine through the conserved F or W. The D gene is left open where the match is weak. Clone size is given for some rows only: seen once, a few or many times, or a class if the clone is expanded.

D,J,V,size,DNA,CDR3
TRBD2,TRBJ2-3,TRBV4-3,.,TGCGCCAGCAGCCGAGCCGGGACTAGCGGGGCACATGGTACGCAGTATTTT,CASSRAGTSGAHGTQYF
.,TRBJ1-5,TRBV19,once,TGTGCCAGTAGTAGTCCAGGGAATCAGCCCCAGCATTTT,CASSSPGNQPQHF
TRBD1,TRBJ2-3,TRBV7-8,.,TGTGCCAGCAGCTCCGGACAGGGATCGACAGATACGCAGTATTTT,CASSSGQGSTDTQYF
TRBD1,TRBJ1-4,TRBV6-1,few,TGTGCCAGCAATCGCGAGGGGGCGTTAAATGAAAAACTGTTTTTT,CASNREGALNEKLFF
TRBD1,TRBJ2-2,TRBV19,medium-sized,TGTGCCAGCGACAGGGACGGACGGTTTGGGGAGCTGTTTTTT,CASDRDGRFGELFF
.,TRBJ1-1,TRBV7-6,few,TGTGCCAGCAGCTTAGCCCCTTCGGTCGCAGGGAACACTGAAGCTTTCTTT,CASSLAPSVAGNTEAFF
.,TRBJ2-7,TRBV19,few,TGTGCCAGTAGTGAGGCAGCCTCCTACGAGCAGTACTTC,CASSEAASYEQYF
.,TRBJ1-2,TRBV18,.,TGTGCCAGCTCACTCCGGACTGTCGGCTACACCTTC,CASSLRTVGYTF
.,TRBJ1-1,TRBV10-3,.,TGTGCCATCAGCTCCCGGGAGGGCACTGAAGCTTTCTTT,CAISSREGTEAFF
TRBD1,TRBJ1-2,TRBV25-1,.,TGTGCCAGCAGTGGCCAGGACAGGGGGTTTGGCTACACCTTC,CASSGQDRGFGYTF
TRBD2,TRBJ2-7,TRBV10-3,few,TGTGCCATCAGTGAGGCAACCGGGACTAGCCTTCCTTACGAGCAGTACTTC,CAISEATGTSLPYEQYF
TRBD2,TRBJ2-5,TRBV9,.,TGTGCCGGGGGGGTTTGGGGAAGCGGGGAGACCCAGTACTTC,CAGGVWGSGETQYF
.,TRBJ2-7,TRBV4-1,few,TGCGCCAGCAGCCAAGACAGGGTGGGATACGAGCAGTACTTC,CASSQDRVGYEQYF
TRBD2,TRBJ2-7,TRBV4-2,medium-sized,TGTGCCAGCAGCCAAGATTCGGGGGGTTCGTACGAGCAGTACTTC,CASSQDSGGSYEQYF
.,TRBJ2-7,TRBV13,.,TGTGCCAGCAGCTTCGGCAGGGCCGCCTACGAGCAGTACTTC,CASSFGRAAYEQYF
.,TRBJ2-2,TRBV6-6,.,TGTGCCAGCAACGACGGGAGTAGCGCGAACACCGGGGAGCTGTTTTTT,CASNDGSSANTGELFF
.,TRBJ2-3,TRBV27,.,TGTGCCAGCAGGAGGTCACTCCCGAAGGGCACAGATACGCAGTATTTT,CASRRSLPKGTDTQYF
.,TRBJ2-7,TRBV20-1,.,TGCAGTGCTCCTCGCCAGGTCGAGCAGTACTTC,CSAPRQVEQYF
.,TRBJ2-7,TRBV7-9,.,TGTGCCAGCAGCTTAGCCCTGGTCAGGGAGCAGTACTTC,CASSLALVREQYF
TRBD1,TRBJ2-1,TRBV2,.,TGTGCCAGCACCCGACAGGGGCGGGATGAGCAGTTCTTC,CASTRQGRDEQFF
TRBD1,TRBJ1-2,TRBV27,once,TGTGCCAGCAGTTTTACAGGGGCTAGTGGCTACACCTTC,CASSFTGASGYTF
TRBD1,TRBJ1-2,TRBV30,.,TGTGCCTGGAGTGTACCGACAGGGAGTTATGGCTACACCTTC,CAWSVPTGSYGYTF
.,TRBJ1-5,TRBV19,.,TGTGCCAGTATGATGGGTGGAGGAAGTCAGCCCCAGCATTTT,CASMMGGGSQPQHF
.,TRBJ1-5,TRBV6-6,.,TGTGCCAGCAGCCCTACAGGGAGGGGAAATCAGCCCCAGCATTTT,CASSPTGRGNQPQHF
TRBD2,TRBJ2-1,TRBV6-1,few,TGTGCCAGCAGTGGGACCGGGACTAGTTACGGCCACAATGAGCAGTTCTTC,CASSGTGTSYGHNEQFF
TRBD2,TRBJ2-1,TRBV7-6,.,TGTGCCAGCAGCCAGGGGACTAGCGGGATTAGCTCCTACAATGAGCAGTTCTTC,CASSQGTSGISSYNEQFF
.,TRBJ1-2,TRBV5-6,few,TGTGCCAGCAGCTTGGGGACAGAGGGTGGCTACACCTTC,CASSLGTEGGYTF
.,TRBJ2-2,TRBV5-1,.,TGCGCCAGCAGCTTCGACGGCCCTAGGACCGGGGAGCTGTTTTTT,CASSFDGPRTGELFF
TRBD1,TRBJ1-1,TRBV19,.,TGTGCCAGCACCCGACAGGGGACTGAAGCTTTCTTT,CASTRQGTEAFF
TRBD2,TRBJ2-5,TRBV27,.,TGTGCCAGCAGTTTAGTGGGGACTAGCGGTTACCAAGAGACCCAGTACTTC,CASSLVGTSGYQETQYF
.,TRBJ2-5,TRBV5-1,.,TGTGCCAGCAGTCTCCGTACTCGGGAGACCCAGTACTTC,CASSLRTRETQYF
.,TRBJ1-5,TRBV29-1,.,TGCAGCGTCCCCTCCCAGGGCAGGGCTTTCAATCAGCCCCAGCATTTT,CSVPSQGRAFNQPQHF
TRBD1,TRBJ1-2,TRBV5-4,.,TGTGCCAGCAGCTGGGGACAGGGGGGGGCTAACTATGGCTACACCTTC,CASSWGQGGANYGYTF
.,TRBJ2-7,TRBV7-2,.,TGTGCCAGCAGCTTAGATGGGGCAGGAACCTCCTACGAGCAGTACTTC,CASSLDGAGTSYEQYF
TRBD1,TRBJ2-7,TRBV11-2,few,TGTGCCAGCAGCTTAGGGGACAGGGGCCTCTCCTACGAGCAGTACTTC,CASSLGDRGLSYEQYF
TRBD2,TRBJ2-1,TRBV7-2,.,TGTGCCAGCAGCCCTCGACTAGCGGGCGATGAGCAGTTCTTC,CASSPRLAGDEQFF
.,TRBJ1-2,TRBV7-9,once,TGTGCCAGCAGCGAGACAGCGACTAACTATGGCTACACCTTC,CASSETATNYGYTF
.,TRBJ2-3,TRBV4-2,.,TGTGCCAGCAGCCAAGCTAGCGAGGCAGATACGCAGTATTTT,CASSQASEADTQYF
TRBD1,TRBJ2-3,TRBV30,.,TGTGCCTGGAGTCCGCCGGGACAGGTACCCTGGGATACGCAGTATTTT,CAWSPPGQVPWDTQYF
TRBD1,TRBJ1-4,TRBV30,.,TGTGCCTGGAGCCCCGGGACAGGAAGCGAAAAACTGTTTTTT,CAWSPGTGSEKLFF
TRBD2,TRBJ2-1,TRBV5-1,.,TGCGCCAGCAGCGGAATCCTAGCGGGAGCTGAGCAGTTCTTC,CASSGILAGAEQFF
.,TRBJ2-5,TRBV5-4,.,TGTGCCAGCAGCTTTACTGGGGGCGAGACCCAGTACTTC,CASSFTGGETQYF
TRBD1,TRBJ1-1,TRBV29-1,.,TGCAGCGCCAACAGGGGGATGAACACTGAAGCTTTCTTT,CSANRGMNTEAFF
.,TRBJ1-5,TRBV27,.,TGTGCCAGCAGTTTAAGTGGGGGGGAGAGCAATCAGCCCCAGCATTTT,CASSLSGGESNQPQHF
.,TRBJ2-1,TRBV10-3,.,TGTGCCTTCCAGGGTACTAGCCAGTCCGATGAGCAGTTCTTC,CAFQGTSQSDEQFF
TRBD2,TRBJ2-7,TRBV7-2,once,TGTGCCAGCAGCTCCCCAGAAACGCGGGAGGTCTCCTACGAGCAGTACTTC,CASSSPETREVSYEQYF
TRBD2,TRBJ2-3,TRBV4-1,.,TGCGCCAGCAGCCAAGGAGAGAGCACCTGGCGGGAGAGGATGGATACGCAGTATTTT,CASSQGESTWRERMDTQYF
.,TRBJ1-2,TRBV2,.,TGTGCCAGCAGTGATTTGGCTGGGGGGGACTATGGCTACACCTTC,CASSDLAGGDYGYTF
TRBD2,TRBJ2-1,TRBV6-5,.,TGTGCCAGCAGTTACCGCGGGGGGGCCAATGAGCAGTTCTTC,CASSYRGGANEQFF
TRBD1,TRBJ2-7,TRBV10-1,.,TGCGCCAGCACTATACCGGGACAGGGGGGCCACGAGCAGTACTTC,CASTIPGQGGHEQYF
.,TRBJ1-1,TRBV6-1,.,TGTGCCAGCAGTGAAGCTGGGGGGGGGACTGAAGCTTTCTTT,CASSEAGGGTEAFF
.,TRBJ1-3,TRBV7-9,once,TGTTCCAGCAGCTTAGCTGGGGCGAACTCTGGAAACACCATATATTTT,CSSSLAGANSGNTIYF
TRBD1,TRBJ1-2,TRBV28,.,TGTGCCAGCAGTTTTGAGGGGGCGCAGGGCTACACCTTC,CASSFEGAQGYTF
.,TRBJ1-1,TRBV27,.,TGTGCCAGCAGCTGGGGAGTGAACACTGAAGCTTTCTTT,CASSWGVNTEAFF
.,TRBJ1-5,TRBV28,.,TGTGCCAGCAGTTTAGGGGGCTCTCAGCCCCAGCATTTT,CASSLGGSQPQHF